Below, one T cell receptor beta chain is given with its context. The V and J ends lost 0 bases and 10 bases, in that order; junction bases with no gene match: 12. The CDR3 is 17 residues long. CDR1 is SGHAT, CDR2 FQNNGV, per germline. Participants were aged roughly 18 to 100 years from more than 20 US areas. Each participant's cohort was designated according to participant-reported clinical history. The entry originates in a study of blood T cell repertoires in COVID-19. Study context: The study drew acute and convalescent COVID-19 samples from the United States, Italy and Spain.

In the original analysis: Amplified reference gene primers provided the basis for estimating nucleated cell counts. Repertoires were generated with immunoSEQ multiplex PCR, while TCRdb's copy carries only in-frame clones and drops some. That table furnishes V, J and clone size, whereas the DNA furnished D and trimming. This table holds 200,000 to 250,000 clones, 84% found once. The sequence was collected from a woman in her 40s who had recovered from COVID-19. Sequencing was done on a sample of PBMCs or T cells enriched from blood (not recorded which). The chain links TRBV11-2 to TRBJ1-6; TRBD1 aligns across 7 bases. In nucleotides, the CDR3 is TGTGCCAGCAGCTTAGAGTACAGGGGAAGGTGGCACTCACCCCTCCACTTT. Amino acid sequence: CASSLEYRGRWHSPLHF.